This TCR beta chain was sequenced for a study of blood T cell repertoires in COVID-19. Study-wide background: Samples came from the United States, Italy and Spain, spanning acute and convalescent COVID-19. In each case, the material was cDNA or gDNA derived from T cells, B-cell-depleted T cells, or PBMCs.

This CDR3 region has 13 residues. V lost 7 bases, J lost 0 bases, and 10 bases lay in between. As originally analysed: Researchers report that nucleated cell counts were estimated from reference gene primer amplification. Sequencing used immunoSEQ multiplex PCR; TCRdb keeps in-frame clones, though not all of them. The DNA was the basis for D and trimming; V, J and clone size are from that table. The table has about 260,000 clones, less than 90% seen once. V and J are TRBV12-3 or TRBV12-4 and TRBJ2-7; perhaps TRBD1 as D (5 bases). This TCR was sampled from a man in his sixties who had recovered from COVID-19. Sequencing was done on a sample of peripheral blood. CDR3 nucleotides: TGTGCCAGCACCGTAGGGGCCTCCTACGAGCAGTACTTC. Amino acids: CASTVGASYEQYF.